Following are 10 T cell receptor beta chains from one sample sequenced in a study of T cells in Graves' hyperthyroidism and ophthalmopathy. RNA transcripts yielded amplified TCR beta CDR3 regions. With the HTBI primer set, the TCR CDR3 went through a first round of RT-PCR. TCRdb called the multiplex PCR reads again in MiXCR, with one record for every CDR3 protein. The data show hundreds of thousands of distinct CDR3 sequences, roughly 40% seen once. Material for sequencing was blood. Receptors were obtained from a man aged 18 to 29 with Graves' hyperthyroidism.

Notes on this clonotype: The CDR3 carries no conserved terminal phenylalanine or tryptophan, so it likely arises from a read error. The rearrangement links TRBV9 to TRBJ2-7; D uncertain. Germline CDR1 and CDR2: SGDLS and YYNGEE. The CDR3 runs to 14 residues. V shed 0 bases and J shed 0 bases, with 7 bases lying between them. In DNA form, the CDR3 reads TGTGCCAGCAGCGTAGACCCCACCTCCTACGAGCAGTACCTC. Translating gives CASSVDPTSYEQYL.

This clonotype was counted at least ten times. This sequence joins TRBV7-8 and TRBJ1-5; 8 bases are shared with TRBD1. With 2 bases clipped from V and 6 bases from J, the junction kept 9 bases outside the gene matches. Germline V CDR1 and CDR2: SGHVS, FQNEAQ. CDR3 length equals 16 residues. CDR3 amino acids: CASSLTSQGAFQPQHF. CDR3 DNA sequence: TGTGCCAGCAGCTTAACGTCCCAGGGGGCGTTTCAGCCCCAGCATTTT.

The CDR3 bases are TGTGCCACCGGGACAGGGGAGAGTCAGCCCCAGCATTTT. This gives the protein CATGTGESQPQHF. The V and J genes are TRBV10-3 and TRBJ1-5; 10 bases agree with TRBD1. The CDR3 spans 13 residues. The germline V gene encodes CDR1 ENHRY and CDR2 SYGVKD. Losses at the gene ends were 10 bases for V and 6 bases for J; bases not matched to a gene: 6.

This clonotype was observed a handful of times. The rearrangement links TRBV2 to TRBJ1-4; D might be TRBD1 (5 bases). Trimming took off 10 bases at V and 6 bases at J, with 15 bases between the two ends. CDR1 and CDR2 (germline): SNHLY, FYNNEI. The CDR3 covers 13 residues. In DNA form, the CDR3 reads TGTGCCACCGGGGGAGGGTCCGATGAAAAACTGTTTTTT. Its translation is CATGGGSDEKLFF.

This clonotype was seen a few times. V and J are TRBV6-2 or TRBV6-3 and TRBJ1-2, with a possible D match to TRBD1 (6 bases). Looked up from germline, CDR1 is MNHEY and CDR2 is SVGEGT. The CDR3 length is 15 residues. V was trimmed by 7 bases and J by 7 bases, leaving 22 bases between them. CDR3 DNA: TGTGCCAGCATCCGCTCTACACAGGGAGGAGGTGGCTACACCTTC. Its translation is CASIRSTQGGGGYTF.

Regarding this clonotype: This may be a read error, as it is one base from a much larger clone. The chain recombines TRBV7-9 with TRBJ1-5; D uncertain. The germline gives CDR1 SEHNR, CDR2 FQNEAQ (reference sequence). CDR3 length: 14 amino acids. The CDR3 protein is CASSIAGDSQPRHF. CDR3 in DNA: TGTGCCAGCAGCATAGCTGGGGATAGCCAGCCCCGGCATTTT.

The CDR3 coding sequence is TGTGCCAGCAGTTCTCCCTCGACAGGTAATCAGCCCCAGCATTTT. Its protein is CASSSPSTGNQPQHF. The V gene is TRBV28, the J gene TRBJ1-5; D may be TRBD1 (6 bases). The ends were cut back, 4 bases at V and 4 bases at J, with 14 bases in the middle. In germline, CDR1 is MDHEN, CDR2 SYDVKM. The CDR3 spans 15 residues.

This chain uses TRBV12-3 or TRBV12-4 with TRBJ1-2; tentative D call: TRBD1 (5 bases). The CDR3 runs 14 residues. Trimming removed 6 bases from V and 5 bases from J, with 16 bases in between. DNA for the CDR3: TGTGCCAGCAGACCGGGACCGGGGAAATATGGCTACACCTTC. This gives the protein CASRPGPGKYGYTF.

In its sample, this clonotype was seen a few times. The chain couples TRBV7-9 to TRBJ2-2; D remains unclear. Germline-derived CDR1 and CDR2 are SEHNR and FQNEAQ (reference sequence). The CDR3 extends over 14 amino acids. V lost 2 bases and J lost 5, with 9 bases in between. CDR3 nucleotides: TGTGCCAGCAGCTTAACCCCCCAAACCGGGGAGCTGTTTTTT. Translating gives CASSLTPQTGELFF.

Concerning this clonotype: With a much larger clone just one base away, this may be a read error. This CDR3 fails to terminate in the conserved phenylalanine or tryptophan, so it likely reflects a read error. The chain is built from TRBV9 and TRBJ1-6; 8 nucleotides align to TRBD1. CDR3 length: 15 amino acids. Trimming cost V 4 bases and J 4 bases; bases outside gene matches: 4. Germline CDR1 reads SGDLS; CDR2 reads YYNGEE. CDR3: CASSLRTGYNSPLHL. The CDR3 region has the DNA TGTGCCAGCAGCTTGAGGACAGGGTATAATTCACCCCTCCACCTT.